This T cell receptor beta chain comes out of a study of CD8 T cells in Susac syndrome. Per the germline V gene, CDR1 is SQVTM and CDR2 is ANQGSEA. V lost 7 bases and J lost 8, with 11 bases in between. The CDR3 spans 11 residues. Random-hexamer reverse transcription was applied to about 0.45 to 1 ug RNA. One entry per CDR3 protein, called by TCRdb with MiXCR from the immunoSEQ multiplex PCR reads. Of about 200,000 distinct CDR3 sequences in the sample, 90% to 95% are singletons; the top ten hold roughly 0.1%. Sequencing targeted TCR beta in T cells from blood (CD8+ and CD4+). The sequence came from a human donor in good health. The chain employs TRBV29-1 and TRBJ1-4; no firm D call. Source material: CD4+ T cells from PBMCs. CDR3 in amino acids: CSGGYGEKLFF. The CDR3 nucleotides are TGCAGCGGAGGTTACGGGGAAAAACTGTTTTTT.